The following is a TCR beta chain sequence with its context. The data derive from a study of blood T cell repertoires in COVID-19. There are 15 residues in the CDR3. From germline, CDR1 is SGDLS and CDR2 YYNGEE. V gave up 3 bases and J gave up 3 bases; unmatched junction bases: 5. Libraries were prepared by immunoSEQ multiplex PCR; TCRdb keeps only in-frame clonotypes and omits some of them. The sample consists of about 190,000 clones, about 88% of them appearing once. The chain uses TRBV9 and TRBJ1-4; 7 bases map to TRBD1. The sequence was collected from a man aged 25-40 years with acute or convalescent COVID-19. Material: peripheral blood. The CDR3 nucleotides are TGTGCCAGCAGCGGTGGGGACAGCTCTAATGAAAAACTGTTTTTT. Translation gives CASSGGDSSNEKLFF.